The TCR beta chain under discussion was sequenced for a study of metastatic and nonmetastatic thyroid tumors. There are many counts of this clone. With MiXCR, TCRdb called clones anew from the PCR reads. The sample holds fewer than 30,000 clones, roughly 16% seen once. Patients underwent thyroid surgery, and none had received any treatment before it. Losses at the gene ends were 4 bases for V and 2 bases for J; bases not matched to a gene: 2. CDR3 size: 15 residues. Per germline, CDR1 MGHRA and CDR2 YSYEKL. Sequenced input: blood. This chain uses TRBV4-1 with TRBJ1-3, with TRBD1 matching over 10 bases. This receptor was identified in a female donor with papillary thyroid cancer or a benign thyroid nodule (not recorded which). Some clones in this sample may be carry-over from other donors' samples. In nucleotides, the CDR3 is TGCGCCAGCAGCCGGGGGACAGGGGCTGGAAACACCATATATTTT. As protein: CASSRGTGAGNTIYF.